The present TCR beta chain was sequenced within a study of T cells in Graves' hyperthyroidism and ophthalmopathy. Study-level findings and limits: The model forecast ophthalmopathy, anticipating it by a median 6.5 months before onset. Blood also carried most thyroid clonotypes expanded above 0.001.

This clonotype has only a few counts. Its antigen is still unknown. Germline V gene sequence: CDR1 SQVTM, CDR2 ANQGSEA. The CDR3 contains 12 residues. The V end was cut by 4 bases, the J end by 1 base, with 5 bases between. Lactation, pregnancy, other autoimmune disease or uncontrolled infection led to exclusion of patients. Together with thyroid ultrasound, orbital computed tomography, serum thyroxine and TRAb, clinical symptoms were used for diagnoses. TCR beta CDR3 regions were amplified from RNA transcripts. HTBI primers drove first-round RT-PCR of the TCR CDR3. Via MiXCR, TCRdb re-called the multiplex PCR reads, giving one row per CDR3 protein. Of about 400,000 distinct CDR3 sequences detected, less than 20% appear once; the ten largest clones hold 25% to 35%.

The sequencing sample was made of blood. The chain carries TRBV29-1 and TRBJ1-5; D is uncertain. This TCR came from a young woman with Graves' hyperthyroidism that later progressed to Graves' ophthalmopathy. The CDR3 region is CSVADSNQPQHF. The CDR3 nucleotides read TGCAGCGTTGCGGACAGCAATCAGCCCCAGCATTTT.